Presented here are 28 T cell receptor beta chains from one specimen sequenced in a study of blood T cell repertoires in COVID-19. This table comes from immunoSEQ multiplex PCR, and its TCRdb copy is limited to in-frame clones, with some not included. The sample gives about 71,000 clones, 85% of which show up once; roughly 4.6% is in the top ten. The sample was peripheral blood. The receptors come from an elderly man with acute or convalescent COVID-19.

The CDR3 loop is CASSLAAVPAGELFF. The CDR3 DNA reads TGTGCCAGCAGCTTAGCGGCAGTGCCCGCCGGGGAGCTGTTTTTT. This rearrangement joins TRBV7-2 to TRBJ2-2; D is uncertain. The ends were cut back, 0 bases at V and 6 bases at J, with 11 bases in the middle. The CDR3 totals 15 residues. CDR1 and CDR2 from the germline V gene are SGHTA and FQGNSA.

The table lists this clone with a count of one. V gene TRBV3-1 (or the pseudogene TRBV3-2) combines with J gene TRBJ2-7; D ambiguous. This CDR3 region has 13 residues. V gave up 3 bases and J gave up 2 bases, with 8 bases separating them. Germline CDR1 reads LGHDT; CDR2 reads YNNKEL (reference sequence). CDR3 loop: CASSHERTYEQYF. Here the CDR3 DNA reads TGTGCCAGCAGCCATGAGAGGACCTACGAGCAGTACTTC.

The CDR3 sequence is CASSLAGTSYEQYF. The CDR3 DNA reads as TGTGCCAGCAGCTTAGCCGGGACTTCCTACGAGCAGTACTTC. This chain links TRBV7-9 with TRBJ2-7, with D tentatively TRBD2 (6 bases). CDR3 length equals 14 residues. Germline V CDR1 and CDR2: SEHNR, FQNEAQ (reference sequence). V lost 0 bases to trimming and J lost 1 base, with 7 bases between them. The full variable domain, rest sourced from reference TRBV7-9 and TRBJ2-7, is DTGVSQNPRHKITKRGQNVTFRCDPISEHNRLYWYRQTLGQGPEFLTYFQNEAQLEKSRLLSDRFSAERPKGSFSTLEIQRTEQGDSAMYLCASSLAGTSYEQYFGPGTRLTVT.

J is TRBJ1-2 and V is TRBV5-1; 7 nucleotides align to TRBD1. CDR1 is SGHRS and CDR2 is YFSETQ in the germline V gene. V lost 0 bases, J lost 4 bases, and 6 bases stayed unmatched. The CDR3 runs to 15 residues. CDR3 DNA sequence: TGCGCCAGCAGCTTGGCGGCAGGGGGGCTCTATGGCTACACCTTC. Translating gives CASSLAAGGLYGYTF.

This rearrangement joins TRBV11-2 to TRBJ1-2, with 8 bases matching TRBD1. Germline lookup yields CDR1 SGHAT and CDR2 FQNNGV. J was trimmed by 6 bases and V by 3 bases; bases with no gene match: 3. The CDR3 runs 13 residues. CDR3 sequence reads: CASSFAGGDGYTF. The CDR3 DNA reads TGTGCCAGCAGCTTTGCAGGGGGCGATGGCTACACCTTC.

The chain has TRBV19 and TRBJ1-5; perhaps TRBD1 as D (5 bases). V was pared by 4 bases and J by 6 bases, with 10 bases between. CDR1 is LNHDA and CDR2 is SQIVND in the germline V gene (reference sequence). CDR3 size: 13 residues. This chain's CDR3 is CASSTDTGQPQHF. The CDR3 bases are TGTGCCAGTAGTACTGATACAGGTCAGCCCCAGCATTTT.

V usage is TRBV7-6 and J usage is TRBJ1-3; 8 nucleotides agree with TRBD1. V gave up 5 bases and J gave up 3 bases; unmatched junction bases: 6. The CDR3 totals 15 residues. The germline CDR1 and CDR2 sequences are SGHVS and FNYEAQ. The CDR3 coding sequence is TGTGCCAGCAGCCGCGGACAGGGTGATGGAAACACCATATATTTT. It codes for CASSRGQGDGNTIYF.

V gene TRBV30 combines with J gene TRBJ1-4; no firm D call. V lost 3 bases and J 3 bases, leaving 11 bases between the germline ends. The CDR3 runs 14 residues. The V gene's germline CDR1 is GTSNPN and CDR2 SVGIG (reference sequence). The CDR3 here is CAWRKGGSNEKLFF. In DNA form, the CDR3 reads TGTGCCTGGAGAAAGGGAGGTTCTAATGAAAAACTGTTTTTT.

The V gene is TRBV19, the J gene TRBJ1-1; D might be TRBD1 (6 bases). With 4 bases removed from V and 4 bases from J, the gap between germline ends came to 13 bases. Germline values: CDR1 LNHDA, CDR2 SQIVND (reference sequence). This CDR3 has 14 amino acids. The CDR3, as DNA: TGTGCCAGTAGTAAAGGGGGGGGATCCACTGAAGCTTTCTTT. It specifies CASSKGGGSTEAFF.

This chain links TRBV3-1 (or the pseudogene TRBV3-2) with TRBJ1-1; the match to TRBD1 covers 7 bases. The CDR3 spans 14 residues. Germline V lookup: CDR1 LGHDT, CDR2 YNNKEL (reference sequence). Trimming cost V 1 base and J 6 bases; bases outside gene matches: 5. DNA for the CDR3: TGTGCCAGCAGCCAAGGACAGGGCAGGTCTGAAGCTTTCTTT. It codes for CASSQGQGRSEAFF.

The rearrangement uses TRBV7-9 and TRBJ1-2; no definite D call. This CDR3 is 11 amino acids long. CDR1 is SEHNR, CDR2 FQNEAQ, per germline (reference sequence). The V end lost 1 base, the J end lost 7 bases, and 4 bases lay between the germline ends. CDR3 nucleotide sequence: TGTGCCAGCAGCTTAGTTATTGGCTACACCTTC. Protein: CASSLVIGYTF.

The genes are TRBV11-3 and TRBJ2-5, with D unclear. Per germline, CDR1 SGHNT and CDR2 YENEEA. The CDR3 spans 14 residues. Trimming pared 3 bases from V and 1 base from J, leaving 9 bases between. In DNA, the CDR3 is TGTGCCAGCAGCTTTACTGCAAGCCAAGAGACCCAGTACTTC. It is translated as CASSFTASQETQYF.

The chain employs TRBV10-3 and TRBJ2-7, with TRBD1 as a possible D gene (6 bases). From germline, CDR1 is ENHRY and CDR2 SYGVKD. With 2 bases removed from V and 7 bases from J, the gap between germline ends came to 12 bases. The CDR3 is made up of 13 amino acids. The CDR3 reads CAISEPRTVEQYF. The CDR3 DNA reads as TGTGCCATCAGTGAGCCAAGGACAGTTGAGCAGTACTTC.

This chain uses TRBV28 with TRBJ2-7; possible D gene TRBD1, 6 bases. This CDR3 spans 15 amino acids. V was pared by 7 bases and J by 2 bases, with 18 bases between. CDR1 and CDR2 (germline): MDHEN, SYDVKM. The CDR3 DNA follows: TGTGCCAGCATCCAAGGGGGACCGGTGACCTACGAGCAGTACTTC. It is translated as CASIQGGPVTYEQYF.

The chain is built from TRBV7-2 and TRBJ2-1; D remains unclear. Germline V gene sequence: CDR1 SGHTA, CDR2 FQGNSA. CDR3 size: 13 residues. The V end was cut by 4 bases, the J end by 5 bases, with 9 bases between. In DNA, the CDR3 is TGTGCCAGCAGCTCTCAGGTAAACAATGAGCAGTTCTTC. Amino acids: CASSSQVNNEQFF.

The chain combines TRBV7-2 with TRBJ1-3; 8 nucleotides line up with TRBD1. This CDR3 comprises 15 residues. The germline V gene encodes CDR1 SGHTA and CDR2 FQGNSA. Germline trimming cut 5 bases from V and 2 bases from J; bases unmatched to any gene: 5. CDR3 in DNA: TGTGCCAGCAGCATACAGGGGGACCCTGGAAACACCATATATTTT. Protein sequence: CASSIQGDPGNTIYF. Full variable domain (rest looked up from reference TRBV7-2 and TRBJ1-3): GAGVSQSPSNKVTEKGKDVELRCDPISGHTALYWYRQSLGQGLEFLIYFQGNSAPDKSGLPSDRFSAERTGGSVSTLTIQRTQQEDSAVYLCASSIQGDPGNTIYFGEGSWLTVV.

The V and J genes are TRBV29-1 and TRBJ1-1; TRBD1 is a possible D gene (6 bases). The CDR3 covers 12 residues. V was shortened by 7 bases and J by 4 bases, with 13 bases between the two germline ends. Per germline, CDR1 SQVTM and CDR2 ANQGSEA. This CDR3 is CSATRGATEAFF. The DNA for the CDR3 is TGCAGCGCCACCCGGGGGGCCACTGAAGCTTTCTTT. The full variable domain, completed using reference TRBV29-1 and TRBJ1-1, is SAVISQKPSRDICQRGTSLTIQCQVDSQVTMMFWYRQQPGQSLTLIATANQGSEATYESGFVIDKFPISRPNLTFSTLTVSNMSPEDSSIYLCSATRGATEAFFGQGTRLTVV.

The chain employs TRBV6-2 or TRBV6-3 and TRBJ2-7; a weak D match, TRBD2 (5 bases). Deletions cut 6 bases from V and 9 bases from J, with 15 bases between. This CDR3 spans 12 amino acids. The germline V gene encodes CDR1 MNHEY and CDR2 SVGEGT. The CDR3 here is CASSLAGDGQYF. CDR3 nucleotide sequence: TGTGCCAGCAGCCTAGCCGGCGACGGGCAGTACTTC.

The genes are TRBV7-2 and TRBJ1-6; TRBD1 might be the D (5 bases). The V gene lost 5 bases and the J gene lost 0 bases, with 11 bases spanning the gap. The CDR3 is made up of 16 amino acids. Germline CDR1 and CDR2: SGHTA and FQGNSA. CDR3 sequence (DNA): TGTGCCAGCAGCCGGACACCGAGCTCCTATAATTCACCCCTCCACTTT. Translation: CASSRTPSSYNSPLHF.

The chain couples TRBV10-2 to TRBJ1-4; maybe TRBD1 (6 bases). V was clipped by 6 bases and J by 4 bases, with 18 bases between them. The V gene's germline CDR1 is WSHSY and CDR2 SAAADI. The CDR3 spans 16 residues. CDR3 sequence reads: CASRDPQGGDNEKLFF. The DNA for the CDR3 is TGCGCCAGCAGGGACCCTCAAGGGGGGGATAATGAAAAACTGTTTTTT.

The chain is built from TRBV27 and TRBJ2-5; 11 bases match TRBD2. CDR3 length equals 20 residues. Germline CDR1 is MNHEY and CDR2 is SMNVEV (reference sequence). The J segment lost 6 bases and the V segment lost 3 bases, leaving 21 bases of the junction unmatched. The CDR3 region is CASSLKGGSGRAESRKTQYF. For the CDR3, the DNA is TGTGCCAGCAGTTTGAAAGGGGGTAGCGGGAGGGCCGAGAGTCGTAAGACCCAGTACTTC.

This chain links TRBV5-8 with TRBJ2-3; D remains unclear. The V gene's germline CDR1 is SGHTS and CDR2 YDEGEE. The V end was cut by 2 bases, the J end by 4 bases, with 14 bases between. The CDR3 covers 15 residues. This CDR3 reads CASSLSVEVADTQYF. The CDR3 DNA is TGTGCCAGCAGCTTATCGGTTGAAGTGGCAGATACGCAGTATTTT.

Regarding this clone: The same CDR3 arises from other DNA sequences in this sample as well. CDR3 residues: CASSLGQGGETQYF. CDR3 DNA: TGCGCCAGCAGCTTGGGACAGGGGGGAGAGACCCAGTACTTC. The V and J genes are TRBV5-1 and TRBJ2-5; 9 bases map to TRBD1. This CDR3 is 14 amino acids long. The germline CDR1 and CDR2 sequences are SGHRS and YFSETQ. V was pared by 0 bases and J by 4 bases, with 1 base of the junction left unmatched.

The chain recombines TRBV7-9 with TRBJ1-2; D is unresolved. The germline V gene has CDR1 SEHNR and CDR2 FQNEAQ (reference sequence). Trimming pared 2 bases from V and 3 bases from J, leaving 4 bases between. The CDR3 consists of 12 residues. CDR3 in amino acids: CASSLLDYGYTF. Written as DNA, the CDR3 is TGTGCCAGCAGCTTACTAGACTATGGCTACACCTTC.

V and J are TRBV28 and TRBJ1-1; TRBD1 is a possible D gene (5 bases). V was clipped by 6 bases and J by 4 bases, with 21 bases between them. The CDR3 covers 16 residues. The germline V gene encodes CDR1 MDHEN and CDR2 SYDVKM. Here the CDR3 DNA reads TGTGCCAGCAGCCCCCTGATGGGGCGTATCAGCACTGAAGCTTTCTTT. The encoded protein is CASSPLMGRISTEAFF.

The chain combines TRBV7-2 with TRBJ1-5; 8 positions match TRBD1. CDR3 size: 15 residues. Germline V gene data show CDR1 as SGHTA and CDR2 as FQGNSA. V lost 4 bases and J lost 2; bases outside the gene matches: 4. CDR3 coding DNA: TGTGCCAGCAGCTCCACAGGGGGTGGCAATCAGCCCCAGCATTTT. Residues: CASSSTGGGNQPQHF.

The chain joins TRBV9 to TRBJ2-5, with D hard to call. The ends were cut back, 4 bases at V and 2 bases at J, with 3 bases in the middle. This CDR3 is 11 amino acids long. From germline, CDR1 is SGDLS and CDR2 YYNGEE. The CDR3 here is CASSTQETQYF. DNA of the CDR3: TGTGCCAGCAGCACACAAGAGACCCAGTACTTC.

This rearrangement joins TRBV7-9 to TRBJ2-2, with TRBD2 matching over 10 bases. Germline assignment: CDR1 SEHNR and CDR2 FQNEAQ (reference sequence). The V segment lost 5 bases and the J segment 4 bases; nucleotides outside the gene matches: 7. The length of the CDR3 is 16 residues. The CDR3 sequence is CASSAASGSFTGELFF. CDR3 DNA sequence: TGTGCCAGCAGCGCAGCTAGCGGGAGCTTCACCGGGGAGCTGTTTTTT.